These 30 T cell receptor beta chains came from one sample sequenced in a study of post-analysis software for immune sequencing data. Study-level findings and limits: Patients used a handful of TRBV segments, including TRBV5-6, TRBV5-1 and TRBV20-1, more often than controls.

Carried by the TCR beta cDNA libraries were unique molecular identifiers. In TCRdb, the PCR reads were re-called with MiXCR into one record per CDR3 protein. The repertoire holds about 150,000 distinct CDR3 sequences, approximately 30% seen once, with about 1.6% in the top ten. No antigens are known for them. The material sequenced was blood. Receptors were obtained from a girl aged 10-17 years with multiple sclerosis.

This clonotype has at least ten counts. V is TRBV29-1 and J is TRBJ2-1; D unresolved. CDR1 and CDR2 from the germline V gene are SQVTM and ANQGSEA. The CDR3 length is 10 residues. Trimming stripped 1 base from V and 11 bases from J, with 6 bases between. CDR3 bases: TGCAGCGTTGAAGTAGACAAGCAGTTCTTC. It translates to CSVEVDKQFF.

This clonotype was recorded at least ten times. V gene TRBV11-3 combines with J gene TRBJ2-3; no clear D. Trimming removed 1 base at V and 4 bases at J, with 12 bases between. Germline CDR1 reads SGHNT; CDR2 reads YENEEA. This CDR3 spans 15 amino acids. Here the CDR3 DNA reads TGTGCCAGCAGCTTAGTTTCGACTCCCTCAGATACGCAGTATTTT. Protein product: CASSLVSTPSDTQYF.

The chain links TRBV6-1 to TRBJ1-4; D call uncertain. The germline CDR1 and CDR2 sequences are MNHNS and SASEGT. The ends were cut back, 6 bases at V and 1 base at J, with 9 bases in the middle. The CDR3 loop spans 14 amino acids. Here the CDR3 reads CASRAGGTNEKLFF. The CDR3, as DNA: TGTGCCAGCAGGGCCGGTGGAACTAATGAAAAACTGTTTTTT.

This clonotype has just a few counts. The chain combines TRBV6-1 with TRBJ2-6; 14 nucleotides agree with TRBD2. Germline V gene lookup returns CDR1 MNHNS and CDR2 SASEGT. J was trimmed by 0 bases and V by 4 bases; bases with no gene match: 2. This CDR3 spans 18 amino acids. CDR3: CASSVGLAGVSGANVLTF. The DNA for the CDR3 is TGTGCCAGCAGTGTGGGACTAGCGGGAGTCTCTGGGGCCAACGTCCTGACTTTC.

This clonotype showed up many times. The chain links TRBV29-1 to TRBJ2-1; 7 bases are a match to TRBD2. CDR1 is SQVTM and CDR2 is ANQGSEA in the germline V gene. The CDR3 loop spans 14 amino acids. Unmatched junction bases numbered 15, after V lost 7 bases and J lost 9 bases. The CDR3, as DNA: TGCAGCGGGAATCGGGTGGGAGGGCCTGGTGAGCAGTTCTTC. The encoded protein is CSGNRVGGPGEQFF.

J is TRBJ1-6 and V is TRBV3-1, with TRBD1 as a possible D gene (5 bases). V was trimmed by 0 bases and J by 7 bases, leaving 13 bases between them. This CDR3 has 16 amino acids. Germline loops: CDR1 LGHDT, CDR2 YNNKEL (reference sequence). CDR3: CASSQEGAGSNSPLHF. CDR3 nucleotide sequence: TGTGCCAGCAGCCAAGAGGGAGCAGGGTCCAATTCACCCCTCCACTTT.

Comment on this clonotype: Since a much larger clone is just one base distant, this may be a read error. The J gene is TRBJ1-2, the V gene TRBV6-2 or TRBV6-3; D may be TRBD1 (5 bases). The CDR3 has 17 residues. Germline lookup yields CDR1 MNHEY and CDR2 SVGEGT. The CDR3 DNA follows: TGTGCCAGCAGGCGACGGGACCGACTTTTTGACAACTATGGCTGCACCTTC. Protein: CASRRRDRLFDNYGCTF.

Many counts were recorded for this clonotype. This chain's CDR3 is CASSAVETQYF. The CDR3 DNA follows: TGTGCCAGCAGTGCGGTGGAGACCCAGTACTTC. The chain combines TRBV6-1 with TRBJ2-5; the D is unclear. Germline-derived CDR1 and CDR2 are MNHNS and SASEGT. CDR3 length: 11 amino acids. Trimming stripped 4 bases from V and 5 bases from J, with 5 bases between.

The chain combines TRBV28 with TRBJ2-1; 7 bases are a match to TRBD2. J gave up 6 bases and V 11 bases, and 13 bases lay outside the gene matches. This CDR3 has 14 residues. Germline values: CDR1 MDHEN, CDR2 SYDVKM. Written as DNA, the CDR3 is TGTGCCGTAACCGGGAGGAGCAAGGGCAATGAGCAGTTCTTC. Amino acid sequence: CAVTGRSKGNEQFF.

Concerning this clonotype: A junction end diverges from the germline sequence, so it may reflect a read error. The CDR3 region is CASSTSGSSYNEQFF. The CDR3 DNA is TGTGCCAGCAGTACTAGCGGATCCTCCTACAATGAACAGTTCTTC. The chain joins TRBV7-8 to TRBJ2-1, with 8 bases fitting TRBD2. This CDR3 region has 15 residues. Germline assignment: CDR1 SGHVS and CDR2 FQNEAQ.

About this clonotype itself: A much larger clone differs from this one at a single base, so this may be a read error. The CDR3 coding sequence is TGCGCCAGCAGAAGCCAGACCCAGAGAGGCACCTTCGAGCAGTACTTC. Amino acid sequence: CASRSQTQRGTFEQYF. V is TRBV5-1 and J is TRBJ2-7; D unresolved. Germline V lookup: CDR1 SGHRS, CDR2 YFSETQ. Trimming cost V 5 bases and J 6 bases, with 24 bases left between them. The CDR3 is 16 residues long.

J is TRBJ2-5 and V is TRBV4-1, with D maybe TRBD1 (6 bases). Trimming pared 4 bases from V and 0 bases from J, leaving 15 bases between. Germline CDR1 is MGHRA and CDR2 is YSYEKL. This CDR3 is built from 16 residues. This CDR3 is CASSPGFRGYQETQYF. The CDR3 nucleotides are TGCGCCAGCAGCCCCGGGTTTAGGGGGTACCAAGAGACCCAGTACTTC.

The chain has TRBV28 and TRBJ2-5; TRBD2 matches 9 bases. Germline CDR1 reads MDHEN; CDR2 reads SYDVKM. The CDR3 spans 16 residues. With 3 bases clipped from V and 3 bases from J, the junction kept 8 bases outside the gene matches. CDR3 coding DNA: TGTGCCAGCAGTTTCACTAGCGGGTGGGTGGAAGAGACCCAGTACTTC. Protein: CASSFTSGWVEETQYF.

There are a few counts of this clonotype. The V gene is TRBV20-1, the J gene TRBJ1-3; possible D gene TRBD1, 6 bases. Germline CDR1 is DFQATT and CDR2 is SNEGSKA (reference sequence). The CDR3 length is 15 residues. Trimming pared 6 bases from V and 0 bases from J, leaving 15 bases between. CDR3 in amino acids: CSASLTGHSGNTIYF. The CDR3, as DNA: TGCAGTGCCAGCCTGACAGGCCACTCTGGAAACACCATATATTTT.

The J gene is TRBJ1-4, the V gene TRBV12-3 or TRBV12-4; a weak D match, TRBD1 (6 bases). The length of the CDR3 is 19 residues. V was trimmed by 6 bases and J by 8 bases, leaving 31 bases between them. The CDR3, as DNA: TGTGCCAGCAGGGGATTCACCGGGACATTAGGAGGACATGAAGAAAAACTGTTTTTT. This encodes CASRGFTGTLGGHEEKLFF.

The genes are TRBV7-7 and TRBJ2-5; D is unresolved. The germline V and J ends were trimmed by 8 bases and 8 bases, with 6 bases remaining between them. This CDR3 spans 9 amino acids. Germline loops: CDR1 SSHAT, CDR2 FNYEAQ (reference sequence). The CDR3 sequence: CASPDTQYF. Here the CDR3 DNA reads TGTGCCAGCCCGGATACCCAGTACTTC.

This clonotype was counted at least ten times. The chain uses TRBV20-1 and TRBJ2-5, with D perhaps matching TRBD2 (5 bases). This CDR3 has 11 amino acids. Germline CDR1 reads DFQATT; CDR2 reads SNEGSKA (reference sequence). The V end was cut by 1 base, the J end by 11 bases, with 11 bases between. CDR3 region: CSARAWGEQYF. The CDR3 DNA reads TGCAGTGCTAGAGCTTGGGGAGAGCAGTACTTC.

In regard to this clonotype: An end of the junction does not agree with germline; a read error may underlie this. V gene TRBV12-3 or TRBV12-4 combines with J gene TRBJ2-5; D unclear. The CDR3 sequence is 16 residues long. The CDR3 protein is CASSLPDQIPQETQYF. The CDR3 coding sequence is TGCGCCAGCAGTCTCCCCGACCAGATACCCCAAGAGACCCAGTACTTC.

V usage is TRBV4-1 and J usage is TRBJ1-1, with D hard to call. The CDR3 extends over 14 amino acids. The V end was cut by 0 bases, the J end by 4 bases, with 9 bases between. Germline V gene sequence: CDR1 MGHRA, CDR2 YSYEKL. CDR3: CASSQERQFTEAFF. The CDR3 nucleotides are TGCGCCAGCAGCCAAGAGCGGCAGTTCACTGAAGCTTTCTTT.

This clonotype showed up many times. V and J are TRBV11-1 and TRBJ2-5; D is perhaps TRBD2 (6 bases). V shed 5 bases and J shed 3 bases, with 10 bases lying between them. Germline V gene lookup returns CDR1 SGHAT and CDR2 FQDESV (reference sequence). CDR3 length: 13 residues. CDR3 region: CASSRGEKETQYF. The CDR3 nucleotides read TGTGCCAGCAGCCGCGGGGAGAAAGAGACCCAGTACTTC.

This clonotype was picked up many times. The chain links TRBV4-1 to TRBJ1-4, with D possibly being TRBD1 (5 bases). The V and J ends lost 2 bases and 8 bases respectively, with 15 bases between them. This CDR3 is built from 15 residues. Germline values: CDR1 MGHRA, CDR2 YSYEKL. The CDR3 here is CASSQRAGGREKLFF. Here the CDR3 DNA reads TGCGCCAGCAGCCAAAGGGCGGGGGGAAGAGAAAAACTGTTTTTT.

The chain links TRBV5-5 to TRBJ2-7; D remains ambiguous. The CDR3 runs 13 residues. Trimming cost V 2 bases and J 3 bases, with 9 bases left between them. Germline V gives CDR1 SGHKS, CDR2 YYEKEE (reference sequence). The CDR3, as DNA: TGTGCCAGCAGCTTTGAAAGGGTCTACGAGCAGTACTTC. Protein sequence: CASSFERVYEQYF.

This clonotype was seen only a few times. CDR3 amino acids: CASSPQKAGGPSDTQYF. CDR3 DNA sequence: TGCGCCAGCAGCCCCCAAAAAGCGGGAGGGCCCTCAGATACGCAGTATTTT. J is TRBJ2-3 and V is TRBV4-1, with TRBD2 identical over 10 bases. The CDR3 consists of 17 residues. CDR1 is MGHRA, CDR2 YSYEKL, per germline. V shed 4 bases and J 4 bases; nucleotides not matched to a gene: 11.

The chain couples TRBV5-1 to TRBJ1-1, with unresolved D. V was shortened by 10 bases and J by 1 base, with 17 bases between the two germline ends. From germline, CDR1 is SGHRS and CDR2 YFSETQ. This CDR3 has 14 residues. This CDR3 is CAGGIYSANTEAFF. Written as DNA, the CDR3 is TGCGCCGGCGGAATTTACTCTGCGAACACTGAAGCTTTCTTT.

This sequence joins TRBV10-3 and TRBJ2-1, with unresolved D. This CDR3 has 16 amino acids. Germline CDR1 and CDR2: ENHRY and SYGVKD. The V gene lost 10 bases and the J gene lost 5 bases, with 24 bases spanning the gap. CDR3 nucleotides: TGTGCCACGCGTCCGTTGGGTAGCACAGCGAACAATGAGCAGTTCTTC. This sequence encodes CATRPLGSTANNEQFF.

This clonotype showed up just a few times. This rearrangement joins TRBV4-1 to TRBJ2-3, with TRBD2 matching 11 bases. The CDR3 sequence is 21 residues long. Germline lookup yields CDR1 MGHRA and CDR2 YSYEKL. J lost 5 bases, V lost 0 bases, and 19 bases had no gene match. This chain's CDR3 is CASSQDTGTVETSGSEDTQYF. The CDR3 DNA reads as TGCGCCAGCAGCCAAGACACCGGGACAGTGGAAACTAGCGGGAGTGAAGATACGCAGTATTTT.

This clonotype turned up a few times. J is TRBJ2-3 and V is TRBV2; TRBD1 or TRBD2 may be the D gene (5 bases each). The CDR3 runs to 15 residues. V was trimmed by 6 bases and J by 1 base, leaving 14 bases between them. The germline V gene has CDR1 SNHLY and CDR2 FYNNEI. Here the CDR3 DNA reads TGTGCCAGCAGCCCCCCCGGGGCCGGCACAGATACGCAGTATTTT. It specifies CASSPPGAGTDTQYF. Full variable domain (rest looked up from reference TRBV2 and TRBJ2-3): EPEVTQTPSHQVTQMGQEVILRCVPISNHLYFYWYRQILGQKVEFLVSFYNNEISEKSEIFDDQFSVERPDGSNFTLKIRSTKLEDSAMYFCASSPPGAGTDTQYFGPGTRLTVL.

The chain employs TRBV20-1 and TRBJ1-2, with 7 bases fitting TRBD1. The CDR3 spans 13 residues. Unmatched junction bases numbered 7, after V lost 5 bases and J lost 4 bases. Germline loops: CDR1 DFQATT, CDR2 SNEGSKA (reference sequence). The CDR3 nucleotides are TGCAGTGCTTCCGGGACAGATTTCTATGGCTACACCTTC. Protein: CSASGTDFYGYTF.

This clonotype was counted between two and nine times. The CDR3, as DNA: TGTGCCAGCAGTCCCGTCAGGTTTGGCAACTATGGCTACACCTTC. Translation: CASSPVRFGNYGYTF. The gene calls are TRBV28 and TRBJ1-2; D remains ambiguous. CDR1 is MDHEN, CDR2 SYDVKM, per germline. The ends were cut back, 5 bases at V and 2 bases at J, with 15 bases in the middle. This CDR3 contains 15 residues.

With regard to this clonotype: A much larger clone is a single base away; this may be a read error. This chain connects TRBV29-1 to TRBJ2-1; TRBD2 agrees at 7 bases. Germline V gives CDR1 SQVTM, CDR2 ANQGSEA. This CDR3 is built from 14 residues. The V segment lost 4 bases and the J segment 8 bases; nucleotides outside the gene matches: 11. CDR3 sequence: CSVGGGGYNDEQFF. The CDR3, as DNA: TGCAGCGTTGGGGGGGGTGGCTACAACGATGAGCAGTTCTTC.